The sequence of this T cell receptor beta chain was determined in a study of cytomegalovirus exposure and HLA in healthy donors (dated by TCRdb to about 2017). Notes on the research overall: In an earlier analysis of approximately 640 of the donors, around 300 Gb of sequence data and 100 million or so unique TCR beta sequences from some 170 million T cells were reported. The later analysis used no new phenotypic data to find candidate immune exposures, relying instead on TCR beta sequences and their occurrence across donors. Donor age, sex, ethnicity and CMV serostatus were compiled alongside the repertoire data. The genetic ancestry cluster associated with self-reported Caucasian donors included 65% to 90% of the approximately 430 genotyped donors. To predict cytomegalovirus infection status, the study combined high-throughput TCR immunosequencing, statistical association of individual TCRs with disease status, and machine learning. An earlier analysis of around 580 of the donors used high-throughput TCR beta sequencing to judge whether each TCR beta V gene segment behaved as functional or pseudogenic. Several DR-DQ haplotypes were handled as single units for association and clustering because linkage in the cohort was strong. The study used immunosequencing to profile the T cell repertoires of hundreds of subjects and linked those repertoires to cytomegalovirus serostatus. The study was designed to test whether signatures of past pathogen exposure could be identified by cataloging public T cell receptors. Typing coverage differed by locus: A, B, C, DRB1 and DQB1 were typed in about 629-640 donors, DQA1 in approximately 520, DPA1 in 600 to 610, and DPB1 in 450 to 480. Every discovery cohort repertoire had been produced on one sequencing platform. Besides the first cohort of about 730 subjects, a separate validation cohort made up of about 120 different subjects was used. A later genetic analysis used genome-wide SNP genotypes for 398 of the 666 donors, treating that subset as a discovery cohort. In a later analysis, previously published TCR beta repertoires from several hundred donors were re-analyzed and high-resolution HLA genotyping was added so that TCR occurrence patterns could be studied. Across about 380 genotyped donors of the cohort, an average of approximately 200,000 unique TCR beta nucleotide sequences per donor were sequenced, and approximately 17% of those sequences were non-productive. Approximately 300 gigabases of sequencing data and approximately 85 million unique TCR sequences were included in an early release covering several hundred HLA-typed donors. Class I and class II HLA loci were covered by the typing at four-digit resolution. Broader findings and caveats from the paper: A further reported finding was that TCR beta sequences accurately predicted the HLA-A and HLA-B alleles for most subjects in the first cohort. An association between a missense DCLRE1C variant and V-gene and J-gene trimming of TCR beta chains was found in a later genetic analysis and replicated in an independent cohort. The 87-base-pair reads could not distinguish some IMGT-functional V segments, including TRBV6-2 and TRBV6-3, so those segments were excluded. A total of 150 to 200 TCR beta chains were listed by the study as associated with cytomegalovirus. Assigning TCR associations to individual alleles was difficult when HLA alleles, especially DR and DQ, strongly co-occurred. CMV serostatus was the only immune exposure information available for the cohort. According to a later analysis, TCR association rates differed among HLA loci, with DRB1 alleles showing the most associated TCRs and HLA-C alleles showing the fewest. Specific HLA alleles were associated with 16,951 TCR beta sequences at a false discovery rate of 0.05 in a later analysis. A later genetic analysis reported fewer N-insertions in productive TCRs among donors in an Asian-associated ancestry cluster than the roughly 640-donor mean. The authors suggested that the approach could potentially be generalized to other disease states and immunological phenotypes. In this cohort, only TCR beta chains were sequenced, and detectable features were limited by the absence of alpha or paired-chain data. A later analysis reported that several top co-occurrence clusters appeared linked to parvovirus B19, influenza, CMV and Epstein-Barr virus. In vitro tests confirmed that a few of the cytomegalovirus-associated TCR beta chains recognize cytomegalovirus antigens. The sequencing pipeline was judged likely to have produced a cluster of highly shared sequence variants as a technical artifact. Because counts were too low, more than 15 rarely observed V segments, including chromosome 9 orphons, were left out of the earlier analysis of 500 to 750 of the donors. HLA typing was unavailable for some donors at each locus, so association tests used only the typed subset. A later analysis found that most CMV-associated TCR beta chains appeared HLA-restricted, with HLA associations seemingly driven largely by CMV exposure. In an earlier analysis of a few hundred of the donors, most TCR beta V segments were observed in productive rearrangements about 90% or about 30% of the time, broadly matching IMGT annotations. Linkage disequilibrium might explain the correlated functional status among segregating V segments, but an unknown experimental factor could not be excluded. Presence/absence analyses assumed roughly uniform sequencing depth across donors, an assumption that may not hold. Compared with equally common non-associated chains, HLA-associated TCR beta chains in a later analysis were more clonally expanded and had lower generation probabilities. Most TCR sequences were seen in very few donors, while some public TCRs were found in many individuals. The classifier was reported to diagnose cytomegalovirus status with high specificity and sensitivity in both the original cohort and the validation cohort.

The cohort consisted of fewer than 700 healthy bone marrow donors. Cohort members were all nominally healthy when sampled, although unrecorded immune exposures were likely present. The donor tested CMV seropositive, placing the donor among the roughly 270 seropositive members of the cohort. A peripheral blood sample was collected from each donor, and TCR beta sequencing was performed on peripheral blood mononuclear cells. Genomic DNA extraction from the blood cell samples was performed with the Qiagen DNeasy Blood Extraction Kit. Library construction relied on the immunoSEQ multiplex PCR assay. For the multiplex PCR, a mixture combining 60 forward primers for TCR Vbeta segments and 13 reverse primers for TCR Jbeta segments was used. A multiplex PCR assay on genomic DNA amplified the CDR3 region of rearranged TCR beta genes. The amplified TCR beta libraries were sequenced on the Illumina HiSeq System as 87-base-pair reads. The study's own analysis went as follows. Across the 700 or so repertoires, a later analysis counted roughly 77 million unique TCR beta chains, around 11 million of which were shared by at least two donors. Raw reads were error-corrected and collapsed into unique sequences by a nearest-neighbor algorithm in which closely related sequences were merged to remove PCR and sequencing errors. Alignment of CDR3 sequences to IMGT reference sequences was used to assign V, D and J gene segments. For a sequence to be retained, a match of at least six nucleotides was required to both a V gene segment and a J gene segment. Rearrangements were called productive when the CDR3 lacked stop codons and stayed in frame with V and J; all others were non-productive. CDR3 was defined by IMGT convention, running from the second conserved V-encoded cysteine to the conserved J-encoded phenylalanine. In an earlier analysis of approximately 500 of the donors, sequences lacking an unambiguous match to a single V gene segment were excluded. An earlier analysis of a few hundred of the donors called V segments functional above 56.7% productive rearrangements and segregating when the between-donor standard deviation exceeded 5%. A statistical classification framework was built for diagnosing cytomegalovirus status from the catalog of TCR beta chain sequences. In a later analysis, V and J genes were assigned by comparing TCR nucleotide sequences against IMGT/GENE-DB human TR gene sequences. The TCRdist pipeline was used in a later analysis to assign CDR3 sequences and most-parsimonious VDJ recombination scenarios. In a later analysis, every TCR beta chain was defined by the combination of its CDR3 amino acid sequence and its V-gene family, and reads without a unique V-gene family were dropped. As a way to deal with suspected cross-contamination and a sequencing artifact, a later analysis dropped hundreds of nucleotide sequences that were highly shared and had low generation probability. A later analysis calculated a clonal expansion index for each public chain from normalized within-repertoire ranks of inferred template counts. In a later analysis, generation probabilities were computed using a VDJ recombination model fitted to out-of-frame rearrangements, and the results were checked against IGoR. Hypergeometric tests were used in a later analysis to score TCR-TCR, TCR-HLA and TCR-CMV co-occurrence, with a repertoire-size bias correction applied to the TCR pairs. A later analysis estimated false discovery rates by permuting HLA or CMV assignments 20 times. A later analysis grouped co-occurring TCRs with DBSCAN, adding TCRdist sequence similarity when clustering within HLA-allele-positive subsets. Repertoires with fewer than 30,000 or more than 120,000 public chains were left out of co-occurrence clustering, as were five repertoires with anomalous nucleotide sharing. Entries here come from immuneACCESS through TCRdb and include only in-frame sequences with V and J called. Some clones fail to appear in such tables; in the studies checked, an unresolved V gene covers under half of the shortfall, and the cause of the remainder is unknown. The DNA was the basis for D and trimming; V, J and clone size are from that table. For this sample the table gives 150,000 or so clones, of which approximately 71% were detected only once. 8.5% to 12% of the sample comes from the top ten.

Compared with germline, V lacks 8 bases and J lacks 0 bases; bases without a gene match: 3. The germline V gene (reference sequence) specifies LNHDA as CDR1 and SQIVND as CDR2. The CDR3 starts with the cysteine, ends with the phenylalanine, and has 15 residues. CDR3 DNA only is kept here, 45 bases in frame from base 1. With regard to this clone: It has no known antigen specificity. Qualities for individual bases were not recorded, and no much larger clone is one base off.

Recombination connected TRBV19 to TRBJ1-5, with 11 bases aligning to TRBD1. The sample consisted of PBMCs. The sequence came from a man younger than 45 in good health and CMV-seropositive. The encoded CDR3 is CASGGTGGSNQPQHF. The DNA sequence is given as TGTGCCAGTGGGGGGACAGGGGGTAGCAATCAGCCCCAGCATTTT.